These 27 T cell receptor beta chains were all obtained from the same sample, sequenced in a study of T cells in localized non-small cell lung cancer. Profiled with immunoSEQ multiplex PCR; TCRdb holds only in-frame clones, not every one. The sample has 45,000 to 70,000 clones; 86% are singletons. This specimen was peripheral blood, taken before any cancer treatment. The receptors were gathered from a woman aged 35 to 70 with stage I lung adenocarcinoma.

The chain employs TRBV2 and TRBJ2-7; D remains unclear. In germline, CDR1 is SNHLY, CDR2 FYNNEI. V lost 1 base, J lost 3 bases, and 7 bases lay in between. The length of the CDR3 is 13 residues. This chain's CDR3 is CASSEEAYYEQYF. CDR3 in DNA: TGTGCCAGCAGTGAAGAAGCATACTACGAGCAGTACTTC.

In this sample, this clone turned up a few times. The CDR3 here is CASSVAPLGSEQYF. In nucleotides, the CDR3 is TGTGCCAGCAGCGTAGCTCCGTTGGGGAGCGAGCAGTACTTC. The rearrangement uses TRBV9 and TRBJ2-7; TRBD2 is a possible D gene (5 bases). Germline values: CDR1 SGDLS, CDR2 YYNGEE. The V end was cut by 0 bases, the J end by 6 bases, with 13 bases between. The CDR3 covers 14 residues.

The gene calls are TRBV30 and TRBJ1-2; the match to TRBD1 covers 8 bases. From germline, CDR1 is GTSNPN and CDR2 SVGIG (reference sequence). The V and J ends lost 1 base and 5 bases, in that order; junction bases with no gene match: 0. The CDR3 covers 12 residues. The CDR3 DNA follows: TGTGCCTGGAGTGGACAGGGGTATGGCTACACCTTC. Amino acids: CAWSGQGYGYTF.

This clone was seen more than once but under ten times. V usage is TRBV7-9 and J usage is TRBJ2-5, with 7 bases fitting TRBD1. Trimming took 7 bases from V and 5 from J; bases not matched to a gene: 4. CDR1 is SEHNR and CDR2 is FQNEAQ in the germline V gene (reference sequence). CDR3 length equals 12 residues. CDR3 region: CASNQGVETQYF. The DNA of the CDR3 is TGTGCCAGCAACCAGGGGGTGGAGACCCAGTACTTC.

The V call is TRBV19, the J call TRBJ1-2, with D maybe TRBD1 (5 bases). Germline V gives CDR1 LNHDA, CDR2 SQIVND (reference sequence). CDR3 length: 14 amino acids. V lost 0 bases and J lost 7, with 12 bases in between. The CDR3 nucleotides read TGTGCCAGTAGTATAGATTCGGGGCGTGGTGGCTACACCTTC. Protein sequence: CASSIDSGRGGYTF.

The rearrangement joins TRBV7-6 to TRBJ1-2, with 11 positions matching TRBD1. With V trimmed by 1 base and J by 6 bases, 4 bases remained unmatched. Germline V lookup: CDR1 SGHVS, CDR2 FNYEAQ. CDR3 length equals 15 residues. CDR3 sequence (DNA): TGTGCCAGCAGCTTAGATGGACAGGGGGCCCATGGCTACACCTTC. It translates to CASSLDGQGAHGYTF. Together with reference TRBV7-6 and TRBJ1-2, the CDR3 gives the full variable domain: GAGVSQSPRYKVTKRGQDVALRCDPISGHVSLYWYRQALGQGPEFLTYFNYEAQQDKSGLPNDRFSAERPEGSISTLTIQRTEQRDSAMYRCASSLDGQGAHGYTFGSGTRLTVV.

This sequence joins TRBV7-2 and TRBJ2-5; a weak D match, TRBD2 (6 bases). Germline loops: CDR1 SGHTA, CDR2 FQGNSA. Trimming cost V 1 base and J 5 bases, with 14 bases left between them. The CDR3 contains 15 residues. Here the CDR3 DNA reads TGTGCCAGCAGCTTAGATTTGACTAGTTGGGAGACCCAGTACTTC. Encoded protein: CASSLDLTSWETQYF.

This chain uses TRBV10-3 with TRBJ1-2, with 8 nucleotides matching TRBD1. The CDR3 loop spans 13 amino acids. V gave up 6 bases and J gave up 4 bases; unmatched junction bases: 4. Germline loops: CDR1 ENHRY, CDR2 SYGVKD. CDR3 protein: CAISLDRGYGYTF. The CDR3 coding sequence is TGTGCCATCAGCCTCGACAGGGGCTATGGCTACACCTTC.

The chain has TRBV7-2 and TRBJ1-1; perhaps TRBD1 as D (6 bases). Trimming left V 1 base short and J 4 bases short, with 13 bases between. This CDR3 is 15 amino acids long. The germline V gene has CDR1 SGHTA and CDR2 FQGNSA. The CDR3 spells CASSLGQTGGTEAFF. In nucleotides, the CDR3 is TGTGCCAGCAGCTTAGGGCAGACAGGAGGCACTGAAGCTTTCTTT. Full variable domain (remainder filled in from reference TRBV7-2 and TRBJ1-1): GAGVSQSPSNKVTEKGKDVELRCDPISGHTALYWYRQSLGQGLEFLIYFQGNSAPDKSGLPSDRFSAERTGGSVSTLTIQRTQQEDSAVYLCASSLGQTGGTEAFFGQGTRLTVV.

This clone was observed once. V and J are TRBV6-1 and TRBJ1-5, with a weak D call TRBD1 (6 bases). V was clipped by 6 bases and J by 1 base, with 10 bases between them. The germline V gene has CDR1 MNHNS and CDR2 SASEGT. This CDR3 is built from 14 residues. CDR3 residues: CASRGTLSNQPQHF. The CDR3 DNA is TGTGCCAGCAGGGGGACATTGAGCAATCAGCCCCAGCATTTT.

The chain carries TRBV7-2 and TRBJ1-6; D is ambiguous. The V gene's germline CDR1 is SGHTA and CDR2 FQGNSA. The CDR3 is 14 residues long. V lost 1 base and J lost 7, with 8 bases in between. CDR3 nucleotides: TGTGCCAGCAGCTTAGATTCGGGGAATTCACCCCTCCACTTT. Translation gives CASSLDSGNSPLHF.

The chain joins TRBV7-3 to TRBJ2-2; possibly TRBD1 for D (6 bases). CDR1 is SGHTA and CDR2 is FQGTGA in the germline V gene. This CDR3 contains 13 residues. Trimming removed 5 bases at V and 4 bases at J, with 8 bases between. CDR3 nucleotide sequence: TGTGCCAGCAGCCAGGGGATCACCGGGGAGCTGTTTTTT. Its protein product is CASSQGITGELFF.

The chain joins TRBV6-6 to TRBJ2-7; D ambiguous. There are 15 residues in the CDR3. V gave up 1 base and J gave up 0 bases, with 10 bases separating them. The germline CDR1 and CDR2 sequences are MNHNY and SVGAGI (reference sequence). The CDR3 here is CASSYLHPSSYEQYF. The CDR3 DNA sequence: TGTGCCAGCAGTTACTTGCACCCTTCCTCCTACGAGCAGTACTTC.

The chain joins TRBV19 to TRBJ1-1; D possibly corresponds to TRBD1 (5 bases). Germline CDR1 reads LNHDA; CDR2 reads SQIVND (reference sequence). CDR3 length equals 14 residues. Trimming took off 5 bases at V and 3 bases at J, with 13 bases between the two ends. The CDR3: CASSSRRGDTEAFF. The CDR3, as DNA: TGTGCCAGTAGTTCCAGGAGGGGAGACACTGAAGCTTTCTTT. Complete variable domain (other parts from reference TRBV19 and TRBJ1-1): DGGITQSPKYLFRKEGQNVTLSCEQNLNHDAMYWYRQDPGQGLRLIYYSQIVNDFQKGDIAEGYSVSREKKESFPLTVTSAQKNPTAFYLCASSSRRGDTEAFFGQGTRLTVV.

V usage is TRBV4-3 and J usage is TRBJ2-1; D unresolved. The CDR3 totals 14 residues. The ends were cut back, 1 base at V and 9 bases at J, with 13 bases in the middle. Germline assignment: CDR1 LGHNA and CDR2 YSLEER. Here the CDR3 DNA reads TGCGCCAGCAGCCAAGTCCCAGGTTGGGGTGAGCAGTTCTTC. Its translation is CASSQVPGWGEQFF.

The CDR3 DNA reads as TGTGCCAGCAGTTACCCAGGGACAGGGGCAGGTGGCTACACCTTC. Translation gives CASSYPGTGAGGYTF. The gene calls are TRBV6-5 and TRBJ1-2, with 10 bases matching TRBD1. V trimming: 2 bases; J trimming: 7 bases; junction bases outside the gene matches: 7. CDR1 MNHEY and CDR2 SVGAGI come from the germline V gene. This CDR3 spans 15 amino acids.

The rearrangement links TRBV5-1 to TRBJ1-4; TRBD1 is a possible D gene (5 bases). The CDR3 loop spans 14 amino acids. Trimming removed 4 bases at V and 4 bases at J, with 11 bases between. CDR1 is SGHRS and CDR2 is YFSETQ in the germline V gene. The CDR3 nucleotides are TGCGCCAGCAGCACTTCGGGGGGTAATGAAAAACTGTTTTTT. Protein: CASSTSGGNEKLFF.

The CDR3 here is CASSPTGALPETQYF. In DNA form, the CDR3 reads TGTGCCAGCAGCCCGACAGGGGCCCTTCCAGAGACCCAGTACTTC. This chain joins TRBV7-2 and TRBJ2-5, with 8 bases aligning to TRBD1. The J segment lost 4 bases and the V segment lost 5 bases, leaving 9 bases of the junction unmatched. Germline CDR1 SGHTA, CDR2 FQGNSA. This CDR3 contains 15 residues.

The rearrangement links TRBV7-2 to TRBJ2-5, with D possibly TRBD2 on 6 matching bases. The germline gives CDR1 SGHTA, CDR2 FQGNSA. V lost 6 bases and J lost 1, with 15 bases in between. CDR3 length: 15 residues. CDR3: CASSPPGGIQETQYF. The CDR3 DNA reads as TGTGCCAGCAGTCCCCCCGGAGGGATCCAAGAGACCCAGTACTTC.

CDR3 in DNA: TGCGCCAGCAGCCAAGATTGGGACAGGGGTGAGGGCTACACCTTC. Amino acid sequence: CASSQDWDRGEGYTF. J is TRBJ1-2 and V is TRBV4-3; 10 bases fit TRBD1. Trimming cost V 0 bases and J 8 bases; bases outside gene matches: 6. Germline V gene sequence: CDR1 LGHNA, CDR2 YSLEER. This CDR3 has 15 residues.

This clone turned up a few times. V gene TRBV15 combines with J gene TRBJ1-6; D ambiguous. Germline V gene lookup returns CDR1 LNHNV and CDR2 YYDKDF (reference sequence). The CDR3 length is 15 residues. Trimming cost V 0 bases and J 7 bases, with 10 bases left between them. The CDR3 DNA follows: TGTGCCACCAGCAGAGATCATATAAGAAATTCACCCCTCCACTTT. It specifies CATSRDHIRNSPLHF.

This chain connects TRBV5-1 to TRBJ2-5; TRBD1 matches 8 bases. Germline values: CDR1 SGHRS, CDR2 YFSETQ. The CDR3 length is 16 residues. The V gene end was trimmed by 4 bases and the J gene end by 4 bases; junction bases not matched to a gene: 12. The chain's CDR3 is CASSRPQGAGGETQYF. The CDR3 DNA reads TGCGCCAGCAGCCGTCCTCAGGGGGCGGGTGGAGAGACCCAGTACTTC.

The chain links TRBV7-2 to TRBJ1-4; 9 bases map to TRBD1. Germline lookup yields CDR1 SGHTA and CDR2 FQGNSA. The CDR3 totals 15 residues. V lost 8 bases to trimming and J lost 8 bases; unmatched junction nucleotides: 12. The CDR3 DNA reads TGTGCCAGCGGGACAGGGACCCATTTTCGGGAAAAACTGTTTTTT. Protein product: CASGTGTHFREKLFF.

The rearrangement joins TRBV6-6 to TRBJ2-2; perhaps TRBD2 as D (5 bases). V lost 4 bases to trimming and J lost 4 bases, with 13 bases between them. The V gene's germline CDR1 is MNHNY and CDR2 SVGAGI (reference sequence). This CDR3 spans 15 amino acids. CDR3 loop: CASSSDYSTTGELFF. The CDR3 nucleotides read TGTGCCAGCAGTTCTGACTACAGCACCACCGGGGAGCTGTTTTTT.

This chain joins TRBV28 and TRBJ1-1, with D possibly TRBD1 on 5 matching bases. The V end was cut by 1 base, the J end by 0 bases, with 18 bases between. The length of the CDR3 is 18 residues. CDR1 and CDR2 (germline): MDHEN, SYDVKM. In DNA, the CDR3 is TGTGCCAGCAGTTTATCAGATTCAGCAGGGCCCTTGAACACTGAAGCTTTCTTT. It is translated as CASSLSDSAGPLNTEAFF. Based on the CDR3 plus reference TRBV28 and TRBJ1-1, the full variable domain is DVKVTQSSRYLVKRTGEKVFLECVQDMDHENMFWYRQDPGLGLRLIYFSYDVKMKEKGDIPEGYSVSREKKERFSLILESASTNQTSMYLCASSLSDSAGPLNTEAFFGQGTRLTVV.

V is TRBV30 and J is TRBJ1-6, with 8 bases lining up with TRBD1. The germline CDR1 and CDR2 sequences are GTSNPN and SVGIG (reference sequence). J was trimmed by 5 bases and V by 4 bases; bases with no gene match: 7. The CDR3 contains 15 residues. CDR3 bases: TGTGCCTGGATCCCAGGGGGCGCCCATAATTCACCCCTCCACTTT. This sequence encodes CAWIPGGAHNSPLHF.

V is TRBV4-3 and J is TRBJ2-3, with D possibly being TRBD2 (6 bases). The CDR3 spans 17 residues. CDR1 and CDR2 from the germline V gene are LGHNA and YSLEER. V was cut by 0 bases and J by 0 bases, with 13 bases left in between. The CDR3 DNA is TGCGCCAGCAGCCAAGAGGCGGGGAGTATAAGCACAGATACGCAGTATTTT. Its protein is CASSQEAGSISTDTQYF.